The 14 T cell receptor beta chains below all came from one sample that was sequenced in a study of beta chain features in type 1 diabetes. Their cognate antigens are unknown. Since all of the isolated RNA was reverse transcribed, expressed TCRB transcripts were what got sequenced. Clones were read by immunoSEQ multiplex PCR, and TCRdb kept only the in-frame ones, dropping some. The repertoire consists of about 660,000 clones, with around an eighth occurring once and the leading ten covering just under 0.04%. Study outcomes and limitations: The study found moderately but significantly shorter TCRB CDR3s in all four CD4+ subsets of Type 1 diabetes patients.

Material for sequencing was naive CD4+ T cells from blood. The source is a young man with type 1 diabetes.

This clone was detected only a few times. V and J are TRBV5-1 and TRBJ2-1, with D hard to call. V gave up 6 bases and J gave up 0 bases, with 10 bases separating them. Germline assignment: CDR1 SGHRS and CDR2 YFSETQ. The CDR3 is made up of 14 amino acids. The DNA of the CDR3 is TGCGCCAGCACGGCAGACCCCTCCTACAATGAGCAGTTCTTC. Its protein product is CASTADPSYNEQFF. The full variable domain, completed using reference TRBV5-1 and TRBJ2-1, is KAGVTQTPRYLIKTRGQQVTLSCSPISGHRSVSWYQQTPGQGLQFLFEYFSETQRNKGNFPGRFSGRQFSNSRSEMNVSTLELGDSALYLCASTADPSYNEQFFGPGTRLTVL.

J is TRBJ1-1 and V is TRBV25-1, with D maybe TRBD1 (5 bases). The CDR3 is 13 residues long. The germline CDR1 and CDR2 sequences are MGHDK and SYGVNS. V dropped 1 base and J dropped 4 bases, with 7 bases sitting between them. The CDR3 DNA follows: TGTGCCAGCAGTGAATTCGGGGGCACTGAAGCTTTCTTT. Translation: CASSEFGGTEAFF.

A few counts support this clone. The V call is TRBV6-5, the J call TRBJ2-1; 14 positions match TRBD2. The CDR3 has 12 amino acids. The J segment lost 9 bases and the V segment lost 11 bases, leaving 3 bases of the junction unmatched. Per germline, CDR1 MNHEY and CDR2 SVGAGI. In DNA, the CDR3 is TGTGCCGGGACTAGCGGGAGCGGTGAGCAGTTCTTC. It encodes CAGTSGSGEQFF.

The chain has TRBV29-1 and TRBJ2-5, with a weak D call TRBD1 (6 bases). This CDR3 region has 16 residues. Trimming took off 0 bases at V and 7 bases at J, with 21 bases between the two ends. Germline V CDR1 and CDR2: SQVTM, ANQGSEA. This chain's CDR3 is CSVEEVTGAAVRTQYF. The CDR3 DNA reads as TGCAGCGTTGAAGAGGTGACAGGCGCCGCCGTGAGGACCCAGTACTTC.

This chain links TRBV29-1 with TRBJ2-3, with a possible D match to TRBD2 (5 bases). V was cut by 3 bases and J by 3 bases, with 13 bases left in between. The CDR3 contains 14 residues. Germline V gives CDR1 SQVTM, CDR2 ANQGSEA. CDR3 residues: CSVDPRLTTDTQYF. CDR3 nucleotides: TGCAGCGTTGACCCTCGACTAACTACAGATACGCAGTATTTT.

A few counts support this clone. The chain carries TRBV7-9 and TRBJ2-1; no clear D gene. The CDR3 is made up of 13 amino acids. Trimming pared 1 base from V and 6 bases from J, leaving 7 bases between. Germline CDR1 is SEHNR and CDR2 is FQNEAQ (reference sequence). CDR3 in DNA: TGTGCCAGCAGCTTAGGTAGAATCAATGAGCAGTTCTTC. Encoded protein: CASSLGRINEQFF.

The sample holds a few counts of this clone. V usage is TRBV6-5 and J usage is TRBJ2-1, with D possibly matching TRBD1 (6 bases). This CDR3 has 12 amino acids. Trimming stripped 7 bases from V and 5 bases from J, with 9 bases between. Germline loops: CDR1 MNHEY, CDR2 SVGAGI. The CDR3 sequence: CASMDRNNEQFF. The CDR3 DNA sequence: TGTGCCAGCATGGACAGAAACAATGAGCAGTTCTTC.

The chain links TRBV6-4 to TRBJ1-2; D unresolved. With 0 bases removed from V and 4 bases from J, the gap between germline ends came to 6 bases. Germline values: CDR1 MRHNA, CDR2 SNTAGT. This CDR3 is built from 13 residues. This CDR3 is CASSDSPTYGYTF. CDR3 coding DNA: TGTGCCAGCAGTGACTCCCCCACCTATGGCTACACCTTC.

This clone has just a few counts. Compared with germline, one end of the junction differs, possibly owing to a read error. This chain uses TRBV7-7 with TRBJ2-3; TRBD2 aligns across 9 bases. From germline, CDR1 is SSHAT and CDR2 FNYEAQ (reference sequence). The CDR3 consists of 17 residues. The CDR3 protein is CASSRAAGGPGTDTQYF. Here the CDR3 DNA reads TGTGCTAGCAGCCGGGCGGCGGGGGGGCCCGGCACAGATACGCAGTATTTT.

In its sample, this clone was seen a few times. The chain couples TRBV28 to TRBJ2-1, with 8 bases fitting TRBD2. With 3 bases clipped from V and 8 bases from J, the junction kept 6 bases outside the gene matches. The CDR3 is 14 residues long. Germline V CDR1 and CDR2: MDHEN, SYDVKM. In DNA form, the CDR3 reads TGTGCCAGCAGTTTCCCGGGACTAGATCATGAGCAGTTCTTC. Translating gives CASSFPGLDHEQFF.

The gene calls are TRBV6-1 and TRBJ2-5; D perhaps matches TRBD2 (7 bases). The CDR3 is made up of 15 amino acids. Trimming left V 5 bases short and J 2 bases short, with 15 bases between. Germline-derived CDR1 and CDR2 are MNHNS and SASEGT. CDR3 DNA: TGTGCCAGCAGTCAGAGGGGGGGAGGGCAAGAGACCCAGTACTTC. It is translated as CASSQRGGGQETQYF.

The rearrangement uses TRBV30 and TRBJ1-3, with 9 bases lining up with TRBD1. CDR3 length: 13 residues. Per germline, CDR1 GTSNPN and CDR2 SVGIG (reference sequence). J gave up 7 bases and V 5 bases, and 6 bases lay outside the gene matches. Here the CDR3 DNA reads TGTGCCTGGGCCCGGGACAGGGTGAACACCATATATTTT. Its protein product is CAWARDRVNTIYF.

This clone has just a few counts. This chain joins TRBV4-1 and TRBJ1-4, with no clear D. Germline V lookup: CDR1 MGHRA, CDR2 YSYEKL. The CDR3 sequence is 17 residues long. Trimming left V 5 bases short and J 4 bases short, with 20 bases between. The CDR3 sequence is CASSGKLPGEHNEKLFF. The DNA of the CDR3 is TGCGCCAGCAGCGGAAAACTCCCGGGTGAACATAATGAAAAACTGTTTTTT.

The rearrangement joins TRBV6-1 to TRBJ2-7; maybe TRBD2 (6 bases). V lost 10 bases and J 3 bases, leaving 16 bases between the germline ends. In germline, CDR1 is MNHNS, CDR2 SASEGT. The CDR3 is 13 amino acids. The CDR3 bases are TGTGCCACGGGCTCCGGGACTCGCTACGAGCAGTACTTC. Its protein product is CATGSGTRYEQYF.